This T cell receptor beta chain came from a study of CD4 T cells in relation to SARS-CoV-2 and coronaviruses. Regarding the study as a whole: No donor gave both pre-pandemic and post-infection samples.

Naive and memory CD4+ T cell DNA was deep-sequenced without culture. This table comes from immunoSEQ multiplex PCR, and its TCRdb copy is limited to in-frame clones, with some not included. The sample carries some 65,000 clones, 80% to 90% recorded once. V lost 6 bases and J lost 7; bases outside the gene matches: 15. This CDR3 comprises 16 residues. Per the germline V gene, CDR1 is SGHAT and CDR2 is FQNNGV. Unexposed donor CD4+ T cells date from about 2011-2018, before the COVID-19 pandemic. A word on this clone: The antigen is undetermined.

Sequenced input: memory CD4+ T cells from PBMCs. The TCR sequence derives from a human donor in good health. The chain employs TRBV11-2 and TRBJ2-1, with 7 bases matching TRBD2. CDR3 coding DNA: TGTGCCAGCAGATCCCGGGCAGCGGGAAGGCTGAATGAGCAGTTCTTC. Residues: CASRSRAAGRLNEQFF. Drawing the rest from reference TRBV11-2 and TRBJ2-1, the complete variable domain is EAGVAQSPRYKIIEKRQSVAFWCNPISGHATLYWYQQILGQGPKLLIQFQNNGVVDDSQLPKDRFSAERLKGVDSTLKIQPAKLEDSAVYLCASRSRAAGRLNEQFFGPGTRLTVL.